One sample yielded the 7 T cell receptor beta chains listed below, sequenced in a study of T cells after yellow fever vaccination (dated by TCRdb to between 2018 and 2021). The treatment or condition label, as the study defines it: live attenuated yellow fever vaccine strain. The library was produced with 5' RACE. Sequencing was carried out with an Illumina HiSeq 2500. The public sequencing data were trimmed at Q25 with fastp and processed into clonotypes with MiXCR by TCRdb, which kept only in-frame beta chains. Duplicate CDR3 protein sequences are folded into a single record with the most common DNA and genes. Recorded for this sample are 25,000 to 40,000 distinct CDR3 sequences; about 6.6% of them occurred a single time. The ten top clones hold about 20% of the sample. The specimen was PBMCs, either bulk or a sorted T-cell subset (CD4+, CD8+, memory, or dextramer-sorted; not recorded which), collected on the day of the first yellow fever vaccination. These receptors were collected from a man between 18 and 29 years old who received the YFV17D yellow fever vaccine.

This clonotype turned up a few times. This sequence joins TRBV6-6 and TRBJ1-1, with 7 positions matching TRBD1. Per the germline V gene, CDR1 is MNHNY and CDR2 is SVGAGI (reference sequence). This CDR3 region has 11 residues. Losses at the gene ends were 5 bases for V and 10 bases for J; bases not matched to a gene: 4. CDR3 coding DNA: TGTGCCAGCAGTCCACAGGGGACAGCTTTCTTT. Protein: CASSPQGTAFF.

This clonotype was found many times. The gene calls are TRBV27 and TRBJ2-5; the match to TRBD1 covers 7 bases. This CDR3 is 13 amino acids long. V dropped 5 bases and J dropped 5; count of bases not matched to a gene: 5. Germline loops: CDR1 MNHEY, CDR2 SMNVEV (reference sequence). The CDR3: CASSLTGLETQYF. DNA of the CDR3: TGTGCCAGCAGTCTGACAGGGTTGGAGACCCAGTACTTC.

This clonotype was recorded many times. This chain uses TRBV2 with TRBJ2-5; D may correspond to TRBD1 or TRBD2 (5 bases each). Germline V gene data show CDR1 as SNHLY and CDR2 as FYNNEI. The V end lost 6 bases, the J end lost 1 base, and 15 bases lay between the germline ends. The CDR3 is 15 amino acids. DNA of the CDR3: TGTGCCAGCAGGACCGGGACCACCGTCCAAGAGACCCAGTACTTC. It is translated as CASRTGTTVQETQYF.

This clonotype was picked up many times. The gene calls are TRBV14 and TRBJ1-4, with no clear D. V was shortened by 0 bases and J by 4 bases, with 15 bases between the two germline ends. Germline assignment: CDR1 SGHDN and CDR2 FVKESK. CDR3 length: 17 residues. The CDR3 spells CASSQDRRPPLNEKLFF. CDR3 nucleotide sequence: TGTGCCAGCAGCCAAGATCGCAGACCCCCTCTTAATGAAAAACTGTTTTTT.

This clonotype was seen only once. A much larger clone sits a single nucleotide away, making a read error possible. The genes are TRBV2 and TRBJ2-3, with 10 bases identical to TRBD2. Germline CDR1 SNHLY, CDR2 FYNNEI. The CDR3 is 16 residues long. CDR3 in amino acids: CDSSESPSGGAYTQYF. The CDR3 DNA follows: TGTGACAGCAGTGAATCCCCCAGCGGGGGGGCGTATACGCAGTATTTT.

With regard to this clonotype: A much larger clone differs by one base, so this may be a read error. The chain couples TRBV27 to TRBJ1-1, with 9 bases lining up with TRBD1. Germline CDR1 is MNHEY and CDR2 is SMNVEV (reference sequence). The CDR3 is made up of 14 amino acids. CDR3 nucleotide sequence: TGTGCCAGCACTCTGACAGGGGGAAACACTGCAGCTTTCTTT. This gives the protein CASTLTGGNTAAFF.

This clonotype came up a few times. The J gene is TRBJ1-4, the V gene TRBV5-1; weak D call: TRBD1 (6 bases). The CDR3 totals 17 residues. The V gene lost 0 bases and the J gene lost 3 bases, with 15 bases spanning the gap. Germline CDR1 reads SGHRS; CDR2 reads YFSETQ. The CDR3 sequence: CASSLDSGVSANEKLFF. In DNA form, the CDR3 reads TGCGCCAGCAGCTTGGACTCAGGGGTCAGCGCTAATGAAAAACTGTTTTTT.